What follows is one TCR beta chain and its context. Its specificity is unknown. Trimming removed 6 bases at V and 4 bases at J, with 13 bases between. Germline V CDR1 and CDR2: LNHDA, SQIVND (reference sequence). The CDR3 sequence is 13 residues long. Clones were read by immunoSEQ multiplex PCR, and TCRdb kept only the in-frame ones, dropping some. The sample has 150,000 to 200,000 clones; around 90% are singletons. The sample originates from a study of T cell responses to AZD1222 COVID-19 vaccine. Overall study context: Timing groups of about 4 and about 12 weeks for second doses were pooled.

Study results and caveats: Clonal diversity may have been underestimated in mostly white British donors.

This TCR was recovered from an adult in good health. The chain employs TRBV19 and TRBJ2-7; D unclear. This specimen consisted of peripheral blood, obtained on day 0 of AZD1222 vaccination. CDR3 amino acids: CASSKTEYYEQYF. The CDR3 DNA follows: TGTGCCAGTAGCAAGACCGAATATTACGAGCAGTACTTC.